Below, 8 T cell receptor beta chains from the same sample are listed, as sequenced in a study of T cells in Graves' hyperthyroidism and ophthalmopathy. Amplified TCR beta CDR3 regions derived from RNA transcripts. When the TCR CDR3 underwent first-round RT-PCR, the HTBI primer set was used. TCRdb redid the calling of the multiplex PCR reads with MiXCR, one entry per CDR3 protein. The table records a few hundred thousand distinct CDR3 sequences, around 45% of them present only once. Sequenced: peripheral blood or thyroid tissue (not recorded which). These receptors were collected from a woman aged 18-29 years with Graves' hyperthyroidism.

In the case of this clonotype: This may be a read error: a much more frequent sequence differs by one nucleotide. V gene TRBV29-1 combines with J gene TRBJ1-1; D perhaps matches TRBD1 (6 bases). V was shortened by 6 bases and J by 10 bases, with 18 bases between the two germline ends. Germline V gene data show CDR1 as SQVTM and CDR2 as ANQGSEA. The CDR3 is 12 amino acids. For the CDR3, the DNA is TGCAGCGTCGCGGGACATAAGATTGGAGCTTTCTTT. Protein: CSVAGHKIGAFF.

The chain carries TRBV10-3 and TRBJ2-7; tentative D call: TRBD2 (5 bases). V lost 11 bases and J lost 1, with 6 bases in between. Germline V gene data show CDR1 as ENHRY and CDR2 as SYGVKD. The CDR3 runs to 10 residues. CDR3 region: CAWESYEQYF. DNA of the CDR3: TGTGCCTGGGAGTCCTACGAGCAGTACTTC.

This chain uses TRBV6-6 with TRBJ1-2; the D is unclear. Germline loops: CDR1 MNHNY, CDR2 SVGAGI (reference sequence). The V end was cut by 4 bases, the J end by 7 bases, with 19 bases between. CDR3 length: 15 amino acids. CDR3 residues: CASSSSRVSPFGYTF. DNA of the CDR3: TGTGCCAGCAGTTCCTCTCGGGTCAGCCCCTTTGGCTACACCTTC.

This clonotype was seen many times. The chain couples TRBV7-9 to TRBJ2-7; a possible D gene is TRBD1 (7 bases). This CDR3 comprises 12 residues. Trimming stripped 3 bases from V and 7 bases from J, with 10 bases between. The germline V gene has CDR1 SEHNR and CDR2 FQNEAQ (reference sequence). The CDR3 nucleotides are TGTGCCAGCAGCTTCGCGGGACAGGAGCAGTACTTC. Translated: CASSFAGQEQYF. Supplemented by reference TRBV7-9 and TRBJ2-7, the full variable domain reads DTGVSQNPRHKITKRGQNVTFRCDPISEHNRLYWYRQTLGQGPEFLTYFQNEAQLEKSRLLSDRFSAERPKGSFSTLEIQRTEQGDSAMYLCASSFAGQEQYFGPGTRLTVT.

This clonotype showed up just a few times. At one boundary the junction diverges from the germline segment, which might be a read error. The CDR3 region is CASSESGSGFAEAFF. CDR3 DNA sequence: TGTGCCAGCAGTGAATCAGGTTCAGGGTTTGCTGAAGCTTTCTTT. This chain links TRBV10-3 with TRBJ1-1; TRBD1 might be the D (5 bases). The CDR3 runs to 15 residues. The germline V gene encodes CDR1 ENHRY and CDR2 SYGVKD.

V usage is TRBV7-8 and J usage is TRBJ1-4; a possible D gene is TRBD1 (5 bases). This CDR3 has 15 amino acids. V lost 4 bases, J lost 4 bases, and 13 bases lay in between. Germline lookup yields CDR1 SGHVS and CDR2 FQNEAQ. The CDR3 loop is CASSSTGVHNEKLFF. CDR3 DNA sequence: TGTGCCAGCAGCTCAACAGGTGTCCATAATGAAAAACTGTTTTTT.

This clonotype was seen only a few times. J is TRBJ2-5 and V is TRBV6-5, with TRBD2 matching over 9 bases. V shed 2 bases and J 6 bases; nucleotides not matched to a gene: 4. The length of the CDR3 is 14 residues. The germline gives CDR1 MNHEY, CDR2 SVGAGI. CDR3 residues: CASSYAAGGKTQYF. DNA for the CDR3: TGTGCCAGCAGTTACGCAGCGGGAGGAAAGACCCAGTACTTC.

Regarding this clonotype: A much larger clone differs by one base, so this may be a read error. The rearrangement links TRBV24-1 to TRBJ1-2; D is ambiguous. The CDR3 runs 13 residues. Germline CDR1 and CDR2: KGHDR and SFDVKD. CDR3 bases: TGTGCCAGCAGTGATTTGCGACAAAGTGGCTACACCTTC. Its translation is CASSDLRQSGYTF.